The present TCR beta chain was sequenced within a study of T cells in Graves' hyperthyroidism and ophthalmopathy. Trimming removed 7 bases from V and 0 bases from J, with 7 bases in between. Germline V gene lookup returns CDR1 SQVTM and CDR2 ANQGSEA. CDR3 length: 12 residues. There were TCR beta CDR3 regions amplified from RNA transcripts. TCR CDR3 underwent first-round RT-PCR with the HTBI primer set. TCRdb redid the calling of the multiplex PCR reads with MiXCR, one entry per CDR3 protein. The sample has about 500,000 distinct CDR3 sequences, over 15% seen once; the top ten hold around 19%. This clonotype was counted between two and nine times. Diagnoses were made from clinical symptoms, serum measures (thyroxine and TRAb), thyroid ultrasound and orbital computed tomography.

This sequence joins TRBV29-1 and TRBJ1-5; D is ambiguous. The sequencing input was blood. The TCR comes from a woman aged 18 to 35 with Graves' hyperthyroidism. The CDR3 nucleotides are TGCAGCGCGACAAATAGCAATCAGCCCCAGCATTTT. Translating gives CSATNSNQPQHF.